Listed below are T cell receptor beta chains from one sample, sequenced in a study of OX40 agonist ivuxolimab in advanced cancers. Assay used: immunoSEQ multiplex PCR; TCRdb lists only in-frame clones, some missing. This table holds around 65,000 clones, over 75% found once. The starting material was CD4+ or CD8+ T cells sorted from blood, obtained in a trial of the OX40 agonist ivuxolimab. Every receptor here comes from an adult with an advanced solid tumor such as melanoma, head and neck, liver or kidney cancer. CDR3s include the opening cysteine and the closing phenylalanine or tryptophan.

j_call: TRBJ2-7; v_call: TRBV4-1; cdr3_aa: CASSQDVGSGEQYF
j_call: TRBJ1-5; v_call: TRBV11-2; cdr3_aa: CASSLDPAGNQPQHF
j_call: TRBJ2-7; v_call: TRBV6-1; cdr3_aa: CASSQKGSPYEQYF
j_call: TRBJ1-1; v_call: TRBV28; cdr3_aa: CASSFMVGNTEAFF
j_call: TRBJ1-5; v_call: TRBV28; cdr3_aa: CASSLLQQYSNQPQHF
j_call: TRBJ2-7; v_call: TRBV11-2; cdr3_aa: CASSPRDNSGKSYEQYF
j_call: TRBJ1-4; v_call: TRBV11-2; cdr3_aa: CASSTSDRGAANEKLFF
j_call: TRBJ2-2; v_call: TRBV5-6; cdr3_aa: CASSLAGSIGELFF
j_call: TRBJ2-1; v_call: TRBV5-1; cdr3_aa: CASSLGQLLNEQFF
j_call: TRBJ2-7; v_call: TRBV5-1; cdr3_aa: CASRASGSYEQYF
j_call: TRBJ2-1; v_call: TRBV25-1; cdr3_aa: CASTGLAEQFF
j_call: TRBJ2-3; v_call: TRBV9; cdr3_aa: CASSVSGASTDTQYF
j_call: TRBJ2-1; v_call: TRBV5-6; cdr3_aa: CASSLNTGFNEQFF
j_call: TRBJ2-2; v_call: TRBV19; cdr3_aa: CASNFFSLTGELFF
j_call: TRBJ1-6; v_call: TRBV28; cdr3_aa: CASSPGQGNSPLHF
j_call: TRBJ2-3; v_call: TRBV28; cdr3_aa: CASSTGSLTDTQYF
j_call: TRBJ2-7; v_call: TRBV27; cdr3_aa: CASSFGIPGSYEQYF
j_call: TRBJ2-3; v_call: TRBV7-9; cdr3_aa: CASSLPGAPDTQYF
j_call: TRBJ2-2; v_call: TRBV10-1; cdr3_aa: CASSETGKTTGELFF
j_call: TRBJ1-1; v_call: TRBV7-8; cdr3_aa: CASSPFVRDTEAFF
j_call: TRBJ1-1; v_call: TRBV7-9; cdr3_aa: CASLAGQEAFF
j_call: TRBJ2-1; v_call: TRBV7-9; cdr3_aa: CASSPIEEQFF
j_call: TRBJ2-3; v_call: TRBV9; cdr3_aa: CASSVAGAGDTQYF
j_call: TRBJ1-6; v_call: TRBV28; cdr3_aa: CASRPGQGIHSPLHF